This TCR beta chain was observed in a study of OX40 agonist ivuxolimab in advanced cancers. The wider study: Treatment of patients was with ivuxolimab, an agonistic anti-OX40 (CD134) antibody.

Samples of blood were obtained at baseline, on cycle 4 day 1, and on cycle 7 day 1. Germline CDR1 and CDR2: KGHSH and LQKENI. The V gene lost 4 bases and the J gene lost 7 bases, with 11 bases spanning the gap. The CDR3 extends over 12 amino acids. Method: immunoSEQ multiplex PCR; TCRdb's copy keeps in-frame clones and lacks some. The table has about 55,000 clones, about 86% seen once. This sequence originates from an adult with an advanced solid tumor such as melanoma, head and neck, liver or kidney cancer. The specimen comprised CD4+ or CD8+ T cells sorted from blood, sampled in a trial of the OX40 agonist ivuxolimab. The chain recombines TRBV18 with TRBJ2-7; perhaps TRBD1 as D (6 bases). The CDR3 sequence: CASSHRVWEQYF. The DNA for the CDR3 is TGTGCCAGCTCACACAGGGTCTGGGAGCAGTACTTC.